This T cell receptor beta chain was identified in a study of technical replicates of blood from several donors. Germline loops: CDR1 SQVTM, CDR2 ANQGSEA. J lost 7 bases, V lost 4 bases, and 2 bases had no gene match. The CDR3 runs 12 residues. This clone was counted only a few times. Method: immunoSEQ multiplex PCR; TCRdb's copy keeps in-frame clones and lacks some. The data show 85,000 to 100,000 clones, with around 94% seen just once and around 0.25% held by the top ten. Sequencing input: T cells isolated from PBMCs. The receptor was derived from a human donor in good health. The V and J genes are TRBV29-1 and TRBJ1-1; 11 nucleotides match TRBD1. The CDR3 DNA follows: TGCAGCGTTGGGGGGACAGGGGGTGAAGCTTTCTTT. Translating gives CSVGGTGGEAFF. The full variable domain, its missing parts supplied by reference TRBV29-1 and TRBJ1-1, is SAVISQKPSRDICQRGTSLTIQCQVDSQVTMMFWYRQQPGQSLTLIATANQGSEATYESGFVIDKFPISRPNLTFSTLTVSNMSPEDSSIYLCSVGGTGGEAFFGQGTRLTVV.